This T cell receptor beta chain was profiled in a study of cytomegalovirus exposure and HLA in healthy donors. The study, taken as a whole, reports: The study put roughly 160 TCR beta chains on its list as cytomegalovirus-associated. Highest at DRB1 and lowest at HLA-C, TCR association rates differed among HLA loci in a later analysis.

The primer mix had 60 Vbeta and 13 Jbeta primers. Here immunoSEQ multiplex PCR was the method, and the copy in TCRdb shows in-frame clones only, minus some. Across tens of thousands of clones, the top ten clones capture roughly 7% of the sample. Points on this clone: Its antigen is still unknown.

The CDR3 totals 13 residues. J lost 4 bases, V lost 5 bases, and 6 bases had no gene match. Germline values: CDR1 SQVTM, CDR2 ANQGSEA. The sequenced material came from PBMCs. This TCR came from a woman in her forties in good health and CMV-seronegative. This chain joins TRBV29-1 and TRBJ1-1, with 8 bases identical to TRBD1. The DNA for the CDR3 is TGCAGCGTTTCAGGGGGCGCCGGCACTGAAGCTTTCTTT. This sequence encodes CSVSGGAGTEAFF.